These 25 T cell receptor beta chains were all obtained from the same sample, sequenced in a study of T cells after yellow fever vaccination. TCRdb re-called the 5' RACE reads with MiXCR, one entry per CDR3 protein. This table has about 300,000 distinct CDR3 sequences, under 5% appearing once. Sample: PBMCs, taken 5 days after the yellow fever booster vaccination. These receptors were obtained from a man between 18 and 35 years old who received the YFV17D yellow fever vaccine.

This chain connects TRBV27 to TRBJ1-5; TRBD1 might be the D (5 bases). The CDR3 extends over 15 amino acids. Germline CDR1 reads MNHEY; CDR2 reads SMNVEV (reference sequence). Trimming took off 2 bases at V and 5 bases at J, with 13 bases between the two ends. For the CDR3, the DNA is TGTGCCAGCAGTTTAAGAGGGCAGGGCTATCAGCCCCAGCATTTT. Its translation is CASSLRGQGYQPQHF.

This clonotype was seen only a few times. V usage is TRBV5-6 and J usage is TRBJ1-1, with D unclear. The CDR3 loop spans 14 amino acids. Germline V lookup: CDR1 SGHDT, CDR2 YYEEEE. V was trimmed by 4 bases and J by 5 bases, leaving 15 bases between them. The DNA for the CDR3 is TGTGCCAGCAGCCCGATGGTCCCGGGGACTGAAGCTTTCTTT. The encoded protein is CASSPMVPGTEAFF.

The table lists this clonotype with a few counts. This chain joins TRBV18 and TRBJ2-7; weak D call: TRBD1 (7 bases). Germline CDR1 reads KGHSH; CDR2 reads LQKENI. V was trimmed by 2 bases and J by 3 bases, leaving 11 bases between them. This CDR3 contains 14 residues. CDR3 in DNA: TGTGCCAGCTCACCATCGCGGGACAGCTACGAGCAGTACGTC. Translated, it gives CASSPSRDSYEQYV.

This clonotype was seen many times. CDR3: CSVGSYNEQFF. The CDR3 nucleotides read TGCAGCGTTGGTAGCTACAATGAGCAGTTCTTC. The chain combines TRBV29-1 with TRBJ2-1, with unresolved D. V lost 4 bases, J lost 3 bases, and 4 bases lay in between. This CDR3 region has 11 residues. Germline-derived CDR1 and CDR2 are SQVTM and ANQGSEA.

The chain links TRBV10-3 to TRBJ1-2; TRBD1 matches at 9 bases. Per the germline V gene, CDR1 is ENHRY and CDR2 is SYGVKD. CDR3 size: 13 residues. V gave up 4 bases and J gave up 7 bases; unmatched junction bases: 4. This chain's CDR3 is CAISAGTGIGYTF. CDR3 nucleotide sequence: TGTGCCATCAGTGCCGGGACAGGGATTGGCTACACCTTC.

This CDR3 reads CSPSDPRETQYF. CDR3 DNA sequence: TGCAGCCCGTCGGACCCCAGAGAGACCCAGTACTTC. The chain uses TRBV29-1 and TRBJ2-5; D is ambiguous. Germline V gene data show CDR1 as SQVTM and CDR2 as ANQGSEA. The CDR3 spans 12 residues. Trimming stripped 8 bases from V and 4 bases from J, with 14 bases between.

There are a few counts of this clonotype. The J gene is TRBJ2-7, the V gene TRBV6-2 or TRBV6-3, with D tentatively TRBD2 (6 bases). This CDR3 region has 13 residues. The V gene lost 2 bases and the J gene lost 2 bases, with 7 bases spanning the gap. Germline loops: CDR1 MNHEY, CDR2 SVGEGT. The CDR3 loop reads CASSYGRTYEQYF. The DNA of the CDR3 is TGTGCCAGCAGTTACGGGAGGACCTACGAGCAGTACTTC.

The genes are TRBV20-1 and TRBJ2-1, with D possibly matching TRBD2 (5 bases). CDR1 is DFQATT and CDR2 is SNEGSKA in the germline V gene (reference sequence). The V end lost 3 bases, the J end lost 6 bases, and 9 bases lay between the germline ends. The CDR3 is 12 amino acids. CDR3 nucleotide sequence: TGCAGTGCTAGTTCGGACTCCAATGAGCAGTTCTTC. Amino acid sequence: CSASSDSNEQFF.

This clonotype has more than one count but fewer than ten. The V gene is TRBV5-1, the J gene TRBJ2-3, with D perhaps matching TRBD1 or TRBD2 (5 bases each). V dropped 0 bases and J dropped 9 bases, with 17 bases sitting between them. Germline V gene lookup returns CDR1 SGHRS and CDR2 YFSETQ. This CDR3 is 15 amino acids long. The CDR3 sequence: CASSLETLGDLTQYF. In DNA form, the CDR3 reads TGCGCCAGCAGCTTGGAGACGCTGGGGGATTTGACGCAGTATTTT. Full variable domain (outside the CDR3, taken from reference TRBV5-1 and TRBJ2-3): KAGVTQTPRYLIKTRGQQVTLSCSPISGHRSVSWYQQTPGQGLQFLFEYFSETQRNKGNFPGRFSGRQFSNSRSEMNVSTLELGDSALYLCASSLETLGDLTQYFGPGTRLTVL.

The table lists this clonotype with a few counts. The J gene is TRBJ2-1, the V gene TRBV5-1, with D uncertain. The CDR3 loop spans 12 amino acids. In germline, CDR1 is SGHRS, CDR2 YFSETQ. V was clipped by 6 bases and J by 3 bases, with 7 bases between them. The CDR3 DNA reads as TGCGCCAGCAATTCGGGCTACAATGAGCAGTTCTTC. It specifies CASNSGYNEQFF.

This clonotype was recorded many times. The rearrangement joins TRBV20-1 to TRBJ2-7; 9 bases are shared with TRBD2. V lost 6 bases to trimming and J lost 7 bases; unmatched junction nucleotides: 19. The germline V gene has CDR1 DFQATT and CDR2 SNEGSKA (reference sequence). The CDR3 covers 16 residues. CDR3 DNA sequence: TGCAGTGCCCCCCGCCGGGGGAGCGGGGGGCCGGGAGAGCAGTACTTC. It encodes CSAPRRGSGGPGEQYF.

The V and J genes are TRBV12-3 or TRBV12-4 and TRBJ2-4; D possibly corresponds to TRBD2 (6 bases). The CDR3 totals 14 residues. Between the trimmed V and J ends, which lost 6 bases and 2 bases, there was a span of 11 bases. This chain's CDR3 is CASSPGLTKNIQYF. CDR3 nucleotides: TGTGCCAGCAGCCCCGGACTAACCAAAAACATTCAGTACTTC.

This clonotype showed up just a few times. The chain is built from TRBV5-1 and TRBJ2-3; possible D gene TRBD2, 6 bases. The CDR3 has 18 residues. Deletions cut 1 base from V and 0 bases from J, with 18 bases between. The germline V gene has CDR1 SGHRS and CDR2 YFSETQ. The DNA for the CDR3 is TGCGCCAGCAGCTTGCGGCCACTAGCCCTGACTAGCACAGATACGCAGTATTTT. It specifies CASSLRPLALTSTDTQYF.

This clonotype was seen only a few times. CDR3 DNA: TGTGCCAGCAGCGAGGGACAGTTGATGAACACTGAAGCTTTCTTT. Translated: CASSEGQLMNTEAFF. The V and J genes are TRBV5-6 and TRBJ1-1, with 7 bases lining up with TRBD1. The CDR3 is 15 residues long. V dropped 4 bases and J dropped 0; count of bases not matched to a gene: 6. CDR1 and CDR2 from the germline V gene are SGHDT and YYEEEE.

The gene calls are TRBV5-4 and TRBJ1-2, with D possibly being TRBD1 (6 bases). V was cut by 4 bases and J by 7 bases, with 23 bases left in between. The length of the CDR3 is 16 residues. Germline V gene sequence: CDR1 SGHNT, CDR2 YYREEE (reference sequence). The CDR3 region has the DNA TGTGCCAGCAGCCTCGACCCCGGGCCAGGGGAGGGTGGCTACACCTTC. Translating gives CASSLDPGPGEGGYTF.

The J gene is TRBJ2-3, the V gene TRBV6-1; 7 positions agree with TRBD1. Germline CDR1 MNHNS, CDR2 SASEGT. The J segment lost 2 bases and the V segment lost 8 bases, leaving 13 bases of the junction unmatched. There are 16 residues in the CDR3. As DNA, the CDR3 is TGTGCCAGCGGGGGAGAAGACAGGGATCCCACAGATACGCAGTATTTT. Amino acids: CASGGEDRDPTDTQYF.

This chain joins TRBV6-2 or TRBV6-3 and TRBJ1-2; D gene unclear. Germline values: CDR1 MNHEY, CDR2 SVGEGT. CDR3 length: 17 amino acids. Trimming took off 7 bases at V and 0 bases at J, with 21 bases between the two ends. CDR3 bases: TGTGCCAGCACCCTCCACCCGGACCACCCCTCTAACTATGGCTACACCTTC. Translated, it gives CASTLHPDHPSNYGYTF.

This clonotype was seen repeatedly, ten times or more. At one of its ends the junction is not consistent with the germline gene, which may arise from a read error. The chain carries TRBV16 and TRBJ2-7; no firm D call. The CDR3 length is 11 residues. CDR1 and CDR2 (germline): KGHSY, FQNENV. The CDR3 nucleotides are TGTGCCAGCAGCCAGAATGAAAGGCCGTTGTTC. It specifies CASSQNERPLF.

Details on this clonotype: The DNA is left out, because the CDR3 cannot be placed on it with certainty; the CDR3 is given as TCRdb lists it. CDR3 in amino acids: CASSFRFGDTQYF. J is TRBJ2-3 and V is TRBV12-3 or TRBV12-4. The CDR3 sequence runs 13 residues, both termini included.

This clonotype has ten or more counts. The rearrangement links TRBV30 to TRBJ2-1; possibly TRBD2 for D (7 bases). From germline, CDR1 is GTSNPN and CDR2 SVGIG (reference sequence). The CDR3 loop spans 13 amino acids. V lost 3 bases and J 5 bases, leaving 11 bases between the germline ends. The CDR3 here is CAWSTGRDNEQFF. CDR3 nucleotides: TGTGCCTGGAGCACAGGGAGGGACAATGAGCAGTTCTTC.

This clonotype was seen only a few times. This chain joins TRBV7-9 and TRBJ2-2; 7 bases fit TRBD1. Germline V gene lookup returns CDR1 SEHNR and CDR2 FQNEAQ (reference sequence). Germline trimming cut 7 bases from V and 5 bases from J; bases unmatched to any gene: 7. The CDR3 covers 14 residues. The CDR3 DNA follows: TGTGCCAGCAACAGACAGGGAAGAACCGGGGAGCTGTTTTTT. Its protein is CASNRQGRTGELFF.

The rearrangement links TRBV2 to TRBJ2-5, with 8 bases aligning to TRBD1. J was trimmed by 2 bases and V by 1 base; bases with no gene match: 0. Germline V gives CDR1 SNHLY, CDR2 FYNNEI. The CDR3 runs 14 residues. The DNA for the CDR3 is TGTGCCAGCAGTGAAGACAGGGGGCAAGAGACCCAGTACTTC. It translates to CASSEDRGQETQYF.

This clonotype was observed many times. The rearrangement uses TRBV7-9 and TRBJ2-2; 7 positions match TRBD1. Germline V CDR1 and CDR2: SEHNR, FQNEAQ (reference sequence). The CDR3 loop spans 18 amino acids. J lost 0 bases, V lost 1 base, and 8 bases had no gene match. For the CDR3, the DNA is TGTGCCAGCAGCTTAGGGCTACAGGGGTACGCGAACACCGGGGAGCTGTTTTTT. Protein sequence: CASSLGLQGYANTGELFF.

The chain's CDR3 is CAALEPGYTF. CDR3 coding DNA: TGTGCCGCCCTCGAACCCGGCTACACCTTC. V usage is TRBV30 and J usage is TRBJ1-2; unclear D gene. The CDR3 sequence is 10 residues long. V shed 8 bases and J shed 8 bases, with 12 bases lying between them. Germline values: CDR1 GTSNPN, CDR2 SVGIG (reference sequence). The variable domain in full, completed from reference TRBV30 and TRBJ1-2, reads SQTIHQWPATLVQPVGSPLSLECTVEGTSNPNLYWYRQAAGRGLQLLFYSVGIGQISSEVPQNLSASRPQDRQFILSSKKLLLSDSGFYLCAALEPGYTFGSGTRLTVV.

The chain joins TRBV6-5 to TRBJ1-2, with a possible D match to TRBD1 (5 bases). Germline V gene lookup returns CDR1 MNHEY and CDR2 SVGAGI. V was pared by 5 bases and J by 8 bases, with 12 bases between. This CDR3 contains 12 residues. CDR3 sequence (DNA): TGTGCCAGCAGTCCTACAGGCTTCGGCTACACCTTC. Amino acid sequence: CASSPTGFGYTF.